The source of this T cell receptor beta chain is a study of blood T cell repertoires in COVID-19. The wider study: Specimens from acute and convalescent COVID-19 originated in the United States, Italy and Spain. Nucleic acid was either cDNA or gDNA, and it came from T cells, B-cell-depleted T cells, or PBMCs.

Using immunoSEQ multiplex PCR, the repertoire was profiled, and TCRdb retains in-frame clones only, with some absent. The sample lists 540,000 or so clones; about 88% were seen once. Germline loops: CDR1 MRHNA, CDR2 SNTAGT. V gave up 5 bases and J gave up 5 bases; unmatched junction bases: 7. This CDR3 contains 16 residues. The chain uses TRBV6-4 and TRBJ2-2; the match to TRBD2 covers 11 bases. What was sequenced was peripheral blood. The TCR originated in a woman between 50 and 59 years old with COVID-19, enrolled during active disease. The CDR3 bases are TGTGCCAGCAGTCCACTAGCGGGGGCCGTAACCGGGGAGCTGTTTTTT. Translation gives CASSPLAGAVTGELFF.